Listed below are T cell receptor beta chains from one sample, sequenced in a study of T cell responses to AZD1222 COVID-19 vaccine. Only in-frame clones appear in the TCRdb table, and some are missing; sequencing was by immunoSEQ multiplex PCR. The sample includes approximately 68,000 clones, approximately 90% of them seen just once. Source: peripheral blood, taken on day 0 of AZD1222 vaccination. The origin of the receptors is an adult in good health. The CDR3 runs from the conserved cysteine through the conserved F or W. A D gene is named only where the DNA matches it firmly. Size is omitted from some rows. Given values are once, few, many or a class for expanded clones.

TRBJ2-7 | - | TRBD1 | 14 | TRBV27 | TGTGCCAGCAGGGAAGACAGGGTCTCCTACGAGCAGTACTTC | CASREDRVSYEQYF
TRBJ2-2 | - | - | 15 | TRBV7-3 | TGTGCCAGCAGCTCAGATTCGGGAGCCGCCGGGGAGCTGTTTTTT | CASSSDSGAAGELFF
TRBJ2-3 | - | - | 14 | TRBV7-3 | TGTGCCAGCAGCTTAAACGCGGGCGGAGATACGCAGTATTTT | CASSLNAGGDTQYF
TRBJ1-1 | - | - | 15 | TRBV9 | TGTGCCAGCAGCGTCGTGGGGGACGGCGACACTGAAGCTTTCTTT | CASSVVGDGDTEAFF
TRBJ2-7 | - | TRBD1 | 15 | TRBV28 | TGTGCCAGCAGTGACGGACAGGGGAGTGACTACGAGCAGTACTTC | CASSDGQGSDYEQYF
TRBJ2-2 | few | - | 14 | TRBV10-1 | TGCGCCAGCAGTACTCAGCGAGACACCGGGGAGCTGTTTTTT | CASSTQRDTGELFF
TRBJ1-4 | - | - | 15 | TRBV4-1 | TGCGCCAGCAGCCAAGTTATAGCGATTAATGAAAAACTGTTTTTT | CASSQVIAINEKLFF
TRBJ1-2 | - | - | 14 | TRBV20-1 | TGCAGTGCTAGTACCTCCCGACGGGATCAAGGCTACACCTTC | CSASTSRRDQGYTF
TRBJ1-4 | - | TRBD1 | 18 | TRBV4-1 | TGCGCCAGCAGCCAGCGGACAGGGATACCGACAACTAATGAAAAACTGTTTTTT | CASSQRTGIPTTNEKLFF
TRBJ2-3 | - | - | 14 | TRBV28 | TGTGCCAGCTTCAGCGGTCCTAGCACAGATACGCAGTATTTT | CASFSGPSTDTQYF
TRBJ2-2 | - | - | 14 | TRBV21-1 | TGTGCCAGCAGCAAAAGGCAAAACACCGGGGAGCTGTTTTTT | CASSKRQNTGELFF
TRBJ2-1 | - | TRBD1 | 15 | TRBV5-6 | TGTGCCAGCAGCTGGGACAGGGGGAGTTACAATGAGCAGTTCTTC | CASSWDRGSYNEQFF
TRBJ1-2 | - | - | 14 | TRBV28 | TGTGCCAGCAGCCAAAACTTGGGGACCCATGGCTACACCTTC | CASSQNLGTHGYTF
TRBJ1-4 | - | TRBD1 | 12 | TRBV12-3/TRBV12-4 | TGTGCCAGCAGCAGGGACAGTCGGAAACTGTTTTTT | CASSRDSRKLFF
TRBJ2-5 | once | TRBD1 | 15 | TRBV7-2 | TGTGCCAGCAGCGCGGGGACAGGGCGGGTGGAGACCCAGTACTTC | CASSAGTGRVETQYF
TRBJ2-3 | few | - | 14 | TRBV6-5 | TGTGCCAGCACCCGAAGGATGCAAGGGGATACGCAGTATTTT | CASTRRMQGDTQYF
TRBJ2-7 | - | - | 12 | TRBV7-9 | TGTGCCAGCAGCTTAGGGTCCTACGAGCAGTACTTC | CASSLGSYEQYF